This section outlines one T cell receptor (beta chain) sequence together with its context. Its antigen is unknown. The iRepertoire nested amplicon-rescue multiplex PCR amplified TCR alpha and beta CDR3s from RNA. Tissue mRNA or PBMC total RNA, about 85-400 ng, went into one-step reverse transcription and amplification. TCRdb reprocessed the multiplex PCR reads via MiXCR and lists one record per CDR3 protein. The sample has more than 1,500 distinct CDR3 sequences; around 83% are singletons. The data originate from a study of glioma-infiltrating T cells. This CDR3 has 14 residues. Trimming cost V 3 bases and J 1 base, with 11 bases left between them. The germline V gene encodes CDR1 DFQATT and CDR2 SNEGSKA (reference sequence). Study-level points and caveats: Tissue and blood shared very few CDR3 sequences. Gliomas, especially low-grade, showed above-expected tissue-blood divergence; non-neoplastic patients showed below.

The chain has TRBV20-1 and TRBJ2-3, with D tentatively TRBD2 (6 bases). The sequencing input was glioma tissue, nonneoplastic brain tissue, or PBMCs (not recorded which). This receptor was identified in a human donor with low-grade glioma or glioblastoma, undergoing nonglioma brain surgery, or in good health (not recorded which). Some clones in this sample may be carry-over from other donors' samples. The CDR3: CSASGDLGTDTQYF. The CDR3 nucleotides read TGCAGTGCTAGCGGGGACTTAGGCACAGATACGCAGTATTTT.